These 13 T cell receptor beta chains were all obtained from the same sample, sequenced in a study of cytomegalovirus exposure and HLA in healthy donors (dated by TCRdb to 2016 to 2017). The library was obtained by the immunoSEQ multiplex PCR assay. The multiplex PCR relied on a mix of 60 forward primers for TCR Vbeta segments and 13 reverse primers for TCR Jbeta segments. TCRdb took over this immuneACCESS table, retaining in-frame rearrangements with V and J assigned. Such tables are incomplete; in checked studies, under half of the missing clones stem from an unresolved V gene, and the remainder is unexplained. This sample comprises 120,000 or so clones, approximately 75% of them detected only once. The ten largest clones add up to roughly 3% of the sample. Sequencing was done on a sample of PBMCs. The receptors come from a woman aged 50 to 65 in good health and CMV-seronegative.

The chain couples TRBV30 to TRBJ1-6; 9 nucleotides match TRBD1. The CDR3 runs 14 residues. Unmatched junction bases numbered 12, after V lost 8 bases and J lost 10 bases. Germline V gene sequence: CDR1 GTSNPN, CDR2 SVGIG (reference sequence). CDR3 region: CAHNRDRDVSPLHF. The CDR3 DNA reads as TGTGCCCACAACCGGGACAGGGATGTATCACCCCTCCACTTT.

In its sample, this clone was seen a few times. This chain links TRBV7-2 with TRBJ1-6; possible D gene TRBD1, 5 bases. CDR3 length equals 17 residues. V lost 5 bases and J lost 7, with 21 bases in between. Germline CDR1 reads SGHTA; CDR2 reads FQGNSA. CDR3 DNA: TGTGCCAGCAGCCCCCGGTGGCGCGACAGTATCAATTCACCCCTCCACTTT. Its translation is CASSPRWRDSINSPLHF.

The chain has TRBV5-1 and TRBJ2-1, with a weak D call TRBD1 (5 bases). CDR1 is SGHRS and CDR2 is YFSETQ in the germline V gene. The ends were cut back, 0 bases at V and 8 bases at J, with 15 bases in the middle. The CDR3 totals 15 residues. The CDR3 region is CASSLEQGEWYEQFF. CDR3 sequence (DNA): TGCGCCAGCAGCTTGGAGCAGGGTGAATGGTATGAGCAGTTCTTC.

V gene TRBV6-5 combines with J gene TRBJ1-1; the D gene is possibly TRBD1 (6 bases). CDR1 MNHEY and CDR2 SVGAGI come from the germline V gene. V was shortened by 2 bases and J by 2 bases, with 12 bases between the two germline ends. This CDR3 spans 15 amino acids. The CDR3 here is CASSYVGRGNTEAFF. The CDR3 nucleotides read TGTGCCAGCAGTTACGTCGGCAGGGGTAACACTGAAGCTTTCTTT.

This clone has just a few counts. The chain has TRBV7-3 and TRBJ2-1, with 8 positions matching TRBD2. The germline CDR1 and CDR2 sequences are SGHTA and FQGTGA. With 2 bases clipped from V and 6 bases from J, the junction kept 3 bases outside the gene matches. The CDR3 runs to 14 residues. CDR3 loop: CASSLSTSVNEQFF. CDR3 sequence (DNA): TGTGCCAGCAGCTTATCGACTAGCGTCAATGAGCAGTTCTTC.

The chain joins TRBV14 to TRBJ2-2, with D unclear. The germline CDR1 and CDR2 sequences are SGHDN and FVKESK. There are 18 residues in the CDR3. V lost 0 bases to trimming and J lost 7 bases, with 21 bases between them. DNA for the CDR3: TGTGCCAGCAGCCAAGACCAGCGCGACCTTAAGAGTGACGGGGAGCTGTTTTTT. It translates to CASSQDQRDLKSDGELFF.

This clone was counted a few times. The chain combines TRBV19 with TRBJ2-3, with 11 bases lining up with TRBD1. V lost 3 bases to trimming and J lost 4 bases; unmatched junction nucleotides: 0. The CDR3 totals 14 residues. Germline lookup yields CDR1 LNHDA and CDR2 SQIVND (reference sequence). The CDR3 spells CASSMGQGADTQYF. CDR3 in DNA: TGTGCCAGTAGTATGGGACAGGGGGCAGATACGCAGTATTTT.

The chain has TRBV11-2 and TRBJ1-1, with 8 bases lining up with TRBD1. The germline V gene encodes CDR1 SGHAT and CDR2 FQNNGV. Trimming took 6 bases from V and 5 from J; bases not matched to a gene: 11. This CDR3 spans 15 amino acids. CDR3: CASSRDRGGGTEAFF. CDR3 coding DNA: TGTGCCAGCAGTCGTGACAGGGGAGGAGGAACTGAAGCTTTCTTT.

Here the CDR3 DNA reads TGTGCCTGGAGTGACGGAGGGGACGAGCAGTACTTC. Protein sequence: CAWSDGGDEQYF. The chain couples TRBV30 to TRBJ2-7, with D possibly matching TRBD2 (6 bases). Trimming stripped 1 base from V and 5 bases from J, with 9 bases between. The CDR3 runs to 12 residues. Germline CDR1 reads GTSNPN; CDR2 reads SVGIG (reference sequence).

The chain employs TRBV9 and TRBJ2-1, with 7 bases identical to TRBD2. This CDR3 is built from 15 residues. In germline, CDR1 is SGDLS, CDR2 YYNGEE. J was trimmed by 6 bases and V by 0 bases; bases with no gene match: 6. DNA of the CDR3: TGTGCCAGCAGCGTAGGTGCGGGAGTCACCAATGAGCAGTTCTTC. It translates to CASSVGAGVTNEQFF.

The chain employs TRBV19 and TRBJ1-1, with 9 bases that match TRBD1. Germline V CDR1 and CDR2: LNHDA, SQIVND (reference sequence). The CDR3 is 14 amino acids. Trimming cost V 5 bases and J 2 bases; bases outside gene matches: 3. The CDR3 region is CASSSQGANTEAFF. The CDR3 region has the DNA TGTGCCAGTAGTTCACAGGGGGCCAACACTGAAGCTTTCTTT.

This rearrangement joins TRBV4-3 to TRBJ2-1, with D unclear. Germline loops: CDR1 LGHNA, CDR2 YSLEER. The CDR3 length is 12 residues. V was clipped by 6 bases and J by 1 base, with 4 bases between them. DNA for the CDR3: TGCGCCAGCAGGGAGTCCTACAATGAGCAGTTCTTC. Protein product: CASRESYNEQFF.

The V call is TRBV7-2, the J call TRBJ2-7; TRBD1 matches 8 bases. Per the germline V gene, CDR1 is SGHTA and CDR2 is FQGNSA. V dropped 5 bases and J dropped 3; count of bases not matched to a gene: 6. This CDR3 has 14 residues. The CDR3 spells CASSRKGQDYEQYF. CDR3 nucleotides: TGTGCCAGCAGCAGGAAGGGACAGGACTACGAGCAGTACTTC.